This TCR beta chain was recorded in a study of chemoradiotherapy in HPV16-positive cancers. Study background: Candidate HPV-specific T-cell clones and common TCR motifs came from functional assays in a couple of HPV16-positive patients.

CDR1 is LNHNV and CDR2 is YYDKDF in the germline V gene (reference sequence). V lost 0 bases, J lost 1 base, and 3 bases lay in between. This CDR3 region has 13 residues. Method: immunoSEQ multiplex PCR; TCRdb's copy keeps in-frame clones and lacks some. The sample yields 9,500 to 13,000 clones, approximately 90% seen once. The sequence was collected from a human donor with HPV-associated anogenital cancer. This chain connects TRBV15 to TRBJ1-1; D remains ambiguous. The sequencing here drew on blood, taken from a patient who underwent chemoradiotherapy. The CDR3 nucleotides are TGTGCCACCAGCAGAGACCGGAACACTGAAGCTTTCTTT. Its translation: CATSRDRNTEAFF.